These T cell receptor beta chains were read from a single sample in a study of T-cell memory formation after mild COVID-19. TCRdb reprocessed the 5' RACE reads with MiXCR, giving one entry per CDR3 protein. The sample has almost 550,000 distinct CDR3 sequences; around 21% are singletons. Sequencing was carried out using PBMCs or a T cell subset sorted from them (not recorded which). The receptors shown here come from an adult woman who had mild COVID-19 (a few samples of this study predate the infection). Cell type and time point are not known. The CDR3 runs from the conserved cysteine through the conserved F or W. Each record gives: J gene, D gene, V gene, clone size, CDR3 protein, CDR3 DNA. A D gene is named only where the DNA matches it firmly. A row's size may be missing; if present it is once, few, many or a size class.

j_call: TRBJ2-7; d_call: -; v_call: TRBV12-3/TRBV12-4; clone_size: few; cdr3_aa: CASGKTGVPTYEQYF; cdr3_nt: TGTGCCAGCGGTAAGACCGGGGTCCCCACCTACGAGCAGTACTTC
j_call: TRBJ2-7; d_call: TRBD2; v_call: TRBV9; clone_size: -; cdr3_aa: CASSPAAGEDWHEQYF; cdr3_nt: TGTGCCAGCAGCCCCGCGGCGGGAGAGGATTGGCACGAGCAGTACTTC
j_call: TRBJ2-7; d_call: TRBD2; v_call: TRBV11-2; clone_size: -; cdr3_aa: CASSFIAGDLYEQYF; cdr3_nt: TGTGCCAGCAGCTTTATAGCGGGGGACCTCTACGAGCAGTACTTC
j_call: TRBJ2-1; d_call: -; v_call: TRBV4-3; clone_size: few; cdr3_aa: CASSQDSGFNEQFF; cdr3_nt: TGCGCCAGCAGCCAAGATTCTGGATTCAATGAGCAGTTCTTC
j_call: TRBJ2-5; d_call: TRBD1; v_call: TRBV12-3/TRBV12-4; clone_size: few; cdr3_aa: CASSLSQGARETQYF; cdr3_nt: TGTGCCAGCAGTTTATCACAGGGGGCACGAGAGACCCAGTACTTC
j_call: TRBJ2-3; d_call: -; v_call: TRBV7-9; clone_size: -; cdr3_aa: CASSLAKGGADTQYF; cdr3_nt: TGTGCCAGCAGCTTGGCGAAGGGGGGCGCAGATACGCAGTATTTT
j_call: TRBJ1-1; d_call: -; v_call: TRBV11-2; clone_size: -; cdr3_aa: CASSFVAANTEAFF; cdr3_nt: TGTGCCAGCAGCTTTGTAGCCGCGAACACTGAAGCTTTCTTT
j_call: TRBJ1-1; d_call: TRBD1; v_call: TRBV7-2; clone_size: few; cdr3_aa: CASSFDRDTEAFF; cdr3_nt: TGTGCCAGCAGCTTCGACAGGGACACTGAAGCTTTCTTT
j_call: TRBJ2-7; d_call: -; v_call: TRBV15; clone_size: -; cdr3_aa: CATIRAGSYEQYF; cdr3_nt: TGTGCCACCATCAGAGCAGGTTCCTACGAGCAGTACTTC
j_call: TRBJ1-1; d_call: -; v_call: TRBV7-9; clone_size: few; cdr3_aa: CASSSGGEAFF; cdr3_nt: TGTGCCAGCAGCTCGGGGGGTGAAGCTTTCTTT
j_call: TRBJ2-1; d_call: TRBD2; v_call: TRBV20-1; clone_size: -; cdr3_aa: CSATDGGGRLF; cdr3_nt: TGCAGTGCAACAGACGGGGGAGGGAGGCTCTTC
j_call: TRBJ2-1; d_call: TRBD1; v_call: TRBV7-2; clone_size: few; cdr3_aa: CASRGTGGANEQFF; cdr3_nt: TGTGCCAGCCGGGGGACAGGAGGGGCAAATGAGCAGTTCTTC
j_call: TRBJ2-5; d_call: TRBD2; v_call: TRBV30; clone_size: -; cdr3_aa: CAWSTGLAVVETQYF; cdr3_nt: TGTGCCTGGAGTACAGGACTAGCGGTAGTGGAGACCCAGTACTTC
j_call: TRBJ2-1; d_call: -; v_call: TRBV6-5; clone_size: -; cdr3_aa: CASRDRSYNEQFF; cdr3_nt: TGTGCCAGCCGGGACCGTTCCTACAATGAGCAGTTCTTC
j_call: TRBJ2-2; d_call: -; v_call: TRBV12-3/TRBV12-4; clone_size: few; cdr3_aa: CASRPGVAGTGELFF; cdr3_nt: TGTGCCAGCAGGCCCGGGGTCGCGGGCACCGGGGAGCTGTTTTTT
j_call: TRBJ1-3; d_call: -; v_call: TRBV27; clone_size: few; cdr3_aa: CASSPRSPYSGNTIYF; cdr3_nt: TGTGCCAGCAGCCCTCGTAGTCCCTACTCTGGAAACACCATATATTTT
j_call: TRBJ2-5; d_call: -; v_call: TRBV10-3; clone_size: -; cdr3_aa: CAISVSQGGGETQYF; cdr3_nt: TGTGCCATCAGTGTATCCCAGGGAGGAGGAGAGACCCAGTACTTC
j_call: TRBJ2-1; d_call: -; v_call: TRBV5-1; clone_size: -; cdr3_aa: CASSLEGWNEQFF; cdr3_nt: TGCGCCAGCAGCTTGGAGGGGTGGAATGAGCAGTTCTTC
j_call: TRBJ2-7; d_call: -; v_call: TRBV30; clone_size: -; cdr3_aa: CAWTMDSSYEQYF; cdr3_nt: TGTGCCTGGACAATGGACAGTTCCTACGAGCAGTACTTC
j_call: TRBJ2-5; d_call: -; v_call: TRBV11-1; clone_size: many; cdr3_aa: CASSRGPQETQYF; cdr3_nt: TGTGCCAGCAGCCGGGGACCTCAAGAGACCCAGTACTTC
j_call: TRBJ2-4; d_call: -; v_call: TRBV5-5; clone_size: few; cdr3_aa: CASSLVGQAKNIQYF; cdr3_nt: TGTGCCAGCAGCTTAGTGGGACAAGCCAAAAACATTCAGTACTTC
j_call: TRBJ1-2; d_call: -; v_call: TRBV4-1; clone_size: -; cdr3_aa: CASSRITNTGPGDAYGYTF; cdr3_nt: TGCGCCAGCAGCCGTATTACGAATACAGGCCCGGGGGACGCCTATGGCTACACCTTC
j_call: TRBJ2-2; d_call: -; v_call: TRBV25-1; clone_size: few; cdr3_aa: CASSEYLMGIGGPGELFF; cdr3_nt: TGTGCCAGCAGTGAATATTTGATGGGGATAGGGGGGCCCGGGGAGCTGTTTTTT
j_call: TRBJ2-7; d_call: TRBD2; v_call: TRBV12-3/TRBV12-4; clone_size: -; cdr3_aa: CASSYGLAPEQYF; cdr3_nt: TGTGCCAGCAGTTACGGACTAGCGCCAGAGCAGTACTTC
j_call: TRBJ1-2; d_call: -; v_call: TRBV6-6; clone_size: -; cdr3_aa: CASSNLYGYTF; cdr3_nt: TGTGCCAGCAGTAACCTGTATGGCTACACCTTC
j_call: TRBJ2-3; d_call: -; v_call: TRBV6-1; clone_size: -; cdr3_aa: CASSERRDAILTDTQYF; cdr3_nt: TGTGCCAGCAGTGAAAGGAGGGATGCAATCCTCACAGATACGCAGTATTTT
j_call: TRBJ2-2; d_call: -; v_call: TRBV24-1; clone_size: -; cdr3_aa: CATSPFTGELFF; cdr3_nt: TGTGCCACCAGTCCCTTCACCGGGGAGCTGTTTTTT
j_call: TRBJ2-2; d_call: TRBD2; v_call: TRBV3-1; clone_size: -; cdr3_aa: CASSQESLAGVTGELFF; cdr3_nt: TGTGCCAGCAGCCAAGAGTCGCTAGCGGGAGTCACCGGGGAGCTGTTTTTT
j_call: TRBJ2-2; d_call: TRBD2; v_call: TRBV20-1; clone_size: -; cdr3_aa: CSARGGGAGERPGELFF; cdr3_nt: TGCAGTGCTAGAGGGGGAGGCGCGGGAGAAAGGCCCGGGGAGCTGTTTTTT
j_call: TRBJ2-5; d_call: -; v_call: TRBV12-3/TRBV12-4; clone_size: -; cdr3_aa: CASSFNQGRAETQYF; cdr3_nt: TGTGCCAGCAGTTTTAATCAGGGTCGGGCGGAGACCCAGTACTTC
j_call: TRBJ2-7; d_call: -; v_call: TRBV4-2; clone_size: -; cdr3_aa: CASSQGGGARYEQYF; cdr3_nt: TGTGCCAGCAGCCAAGGTGGAGGGGCCCGCTACGAGCAGTACTTC
j_call: TRBJ1-1; d_call: -; v_call: TRBV15; clone_size: -; cdr3_aa: CATSTRWGAGGEAFF; cdr3_nt: TGTGCCACCAGCACCCGTTGGGGTGCTGGAGGTGAAGCTTTCTTT
j_call: TRBJ2-1; d_call: TRBD2; v_call: TRBV20-1; clone_size: -; cdr3_aa: CSARAGTSLPNEQFF; cdr3_nt: TGCAGTGCTAGGGCCGGGACTAGCCTCCCCAATGAGCAGTTCTTC
j_call: TRBJ1-2; d_call: -; v_call: TRBV20-1; clone_size: few; cdr3_aa: CSARVQIDSNYGYTF; cdr3_nt: TGCAGTGCTAGAGTGCAGATAGACTCTAACTATGGCTACACCTTC
j_call: TRBJ1-2; d_call: TRBD1; v_call: TRBV27; clone_size: -; cdr3_aa: CASSPTGLSYGYTF; cdr3_nt: TGTGCCAGCAGTCCGACAGGGTTATCCTATGGCTACACCTTC
j_call: TRBJ1-1; d_call: -; v_call: TRBV7-9; clone_size: -; cdr3_aa: CASSSSTYRPRNTEAFF; cdr3_nt: TGTGCCAGCAGCTCCTCGACTTACCGCCCCAGGAACACTGAAGCTTTCTTT
j_call: TRBJ2-1; d_call: TRBD2; v_call: TRBV20-1; clone_size: -; cdr3_aa: CSARDLMASGTMQQFF; cdr3_nt: TGCAGTGCTAGAGATCTGATGGCTAGCGGAACAATGCAGCAGTTCTTC
j_call: TRBJ2-2; d_call: -; v_call: TRBV4-1; clone_size: -; cdr3_aa: CASSQTPFMKGRANTGELFF; cdr3_nt: TGCGCCAGCAGCCAAACCCCGTTTATGAAGGGAAGGGCGAACACCGGGGAGCTGTTTTTT
j_call: TRBJ2-1; d_call: -; v_call: TRBV24-1; clone_size: few; cdr3_aa: CATSDPIKGYYNEQFF; cdr3_nt: TGTGCCACCAGTGACCCTATTAAGGGGTATTACAATGAGCAGTTCTTC
j_call: TRBJ1-2; d_call: -; v_call: TRBV20-1; clone_size: -; cdr3_aa: CSVTLLGTSGGYTF; cdr3_nt: TGCAGTGTTACCCTGCTTGGGACAAGTGGTGGCTACACCTTC
j_call: TRBJ2-7; d_call: TRBD1; v_call: TRBV6-5; clone_size: -; cdr3_aa: CASKDRYYEQYF; cdr3_nt: TGTGCCAGCAAGGACAGGTACTACGAGCAGTACTTC
j_call: TRBJ2-1; d_call: TRBD2; v_call: TRBV4-2; clone_size: few; cdr3_aa: CASSQGLAGVFEQFF; cdr3_nt: TGTGCCAGCAGCCAAGGACTAGCGGGAGTCTTTGAGCAGTTCTTC
j_call: TRBJ2-1; d_call: TRBD2; v_call: TRBV20-1; clone_size: -; cdr3_aa: CSARAAGVRYNEQFF; cdr3_nt: TGCAGTGCTAGAGCGGCGGGAGTGCGGTACAATGAGCAGTTCTTC
j_call: TRBJ2-1; d_call: -; v_call: TRBV12-3/TRBV12-4; clone_size: few; cdr3_aa: CASTLLAASGSNEQFF; cdr3_nt: TGTGCCAGCACCCTCTTAGCGGCCTCCGGTAGCAATGAGCAGTTCTTC
j_call: TRBJ2-1; d_call: TRBD1; v_call: TRBV24-1; clone_size: few; cdr3_aa: CATRRQGEAEQFF; cdr3_nt: TGTGCCACCAGGCGACAGGGGGAGGCTGAGCAGTTCTTC
j_call: TRBJ2-3; d_call: -; v_call: TRBV7-9; clone_size: few; cdr3_aa: CASRFGKGRSTDTQYF; cdr3_nt: TGTGCCAGCAGATTCGGAAAGGGAAGAAGCACAGATACGCAGTATTTT
j_call: TRBJ2-3; d_call: TRBD2; v_call: TRBV12-3/TRBV12-4; clone_size: -; cdr3_aa: CASSFSGGSAGDTQYF; cdr3_nt: TGTGCCAGCAGTTTTAGCGGGGGTTCGGCGGGAGATACGCAGTATTTT
j_call: TRBJ2-1; d_call: TRBD1; v_call: TRBV7-6; clone_size: few; cdr3_aa: CASSVSGTGGNEQFF; cdr3_nt: TGTGCCAGCAGCGTTTCCGGGACAGGGGGCAATGAGCAGTTCTTC
j_call: TRBJ1-6; d_call: -; v_call: TRBV5-1; clone_size: few; cdr3_aa: CASSSPGPFLHF; cdr3_nt: TGCGCCAGCAGCTCCCCGGGACCTTTCCTCCACTTT
j_call: TRBJ2-5; d_call: -; v_call: TRBV18; clone_size: few; cdr3_aa: CASSPQYPAARQETQYF; cdr3_nt: TGTGCCAGCTCACCGCAGTATCCGGCTGCTAGGCAAGAGACCCAGTACTTC
j_call: TRBJ2-5; d_call: -; v_call: TRBV7-2; clone_size: -; cdr3_aa: CASSLNYRETQYF; cdr3_nt: TGTGCCAGCAGCTTGAACTACAGGGAGACCCAGTACTTC
j_call: TRBJ2-1; d_call: -; v_call: TRBV5-1; clone_size: many; cdr3_aa: CASSEGLEQFF; cdr3_nt: TGCGCCAGCAGCGAGGGATTGGAGCAGTTCTTC
j_call: TRBJ2-2; d_call: -; v_call: TRBV5-1; clone_size: few; cdr3_aa: CASSLRWDSNTGELFF; cdr3_nt: TGCGCCAGCAGCTTGAGGTGGGACTCGAACACCGGGGAGCTGTTTTTT